This TCR beta chain was profiled in a study of CD4 T cell repertoires in COVID-19. On the study more broadly: Other coronavirus spike proteins restimulated relabeled CFSE-low cells expanded with IL-2 for about 10 days. Overall study results and limits: Some SARS-CoV-2 clonotypes, between roughly 7 and 27%, recurred in SARS-CoV and/or HKU1 cultures. Suggested intraclonal diversification: top SARS-CoV-2-reactive clonotypes appeared in two or three memory subsets.

The length of the CDR3 is 15 residues. With V trimmed by 5 bases and J by 6 bases, 10 bases remained unmatched. Germline-derived CDR1 and CDR2 are SNHLY and FYNNEI. About this clone: Its cognate antigen is unknown.

Libraries were prepared by immunoSEQ multiplex PCR; TCRdb keeps only in-frame clonotypes and omits some of them. The sample records around 22,000 clones, around 86% being singletons. The memory T cells were sequenced right after ex vivo isolation, without culture. This chain joins TRBV2 and TRBJ1-2; TRBD1 aligns across 9 bases. The material was central memory CD4+ T cells from blood, obtained before the COVID-19 pandemic. The sequence derives from a human donor who had COVID-19. In nucleotides, the CDR3 is TGTGCCAGCAGTCCTAACGGACAGGGGTTCGATGGCTACACCTTC. Its translation is CASSPNGQGFDGYTF.